This TCR beta chain was captured by sequencing in a study of blood T cell repertoires in COVID-19. Study background: Acute-phase and convalescent COVID-19 samples originated in the United States, Italy and Spain. T cells, B-cell-depleted T cells, or PBMCs supplied cDNA or gDNA.

In the original workflow: Amplifying reference gene primers gave estimates of nucleated cell counts. Assay used: immunoSEQ multiplex PCR; TCRdb lists only in-frame clones, some missing. The V and J calls and the clone size are those of that table, but D and trimming were determined from the DNA. This table has roughly 100,000 clones, 70% to 90% appearing once. V was shortened by 1 base and J by 4 bases, with 4 bases between the two germline ends. CDR3 length: 12 amino acids. CDR1 and CDR2 (germline): SGHVS, FNYEAQ. The V call is TRBV7-6, the J call TRBJ2-5; D is uncertain. Specimen: peripheral blood. The TCR comes from a man aged 50 to 60 in a cohort sampled during active COVID-19. In nucleotides, the CDR3 is TGTGCCAGCAGCTTAGATCGAGAGACCCAGTACTTC. It specifies CASSLDRETQYF. Complete variable domain (other parts from reference TRBV7-6 and TRBJ2-5): GAGVSQSPRYKVTKRGQDVALRCDPISGHVSLYWYRQALGQGPEFLTYFNYEAQQDKSGLPNDRFSAERPEGSISTLTIQRTEQRDSAMYRCASSLDRETQYFGPGTRLLVL.